This T cell receptor (beta chain) derives from a study of CD8 T cells in Susac syndrome. The RNA input was roughly 0.45 to 1 ug, and it was reverse transcribed with random hexamers. immunoSEQ multiplex PCR amplified TCR beta CDR3 across 54 Vbeta, 13 Jbeta. TCRdb reprocessed the immunoSEQ multiplex PCR reads via MiXCR and lists one record per CDR3 protein. Altogether over 350,000 distinct CDR3 sequences are present, 85% being singletons, with the ten largest covering under 0.15%. Germline V gives CDR1 PRHDT, CDR2 FYEKMQ (reference sequence). The CDR3 covers 15 residues. V was clipped by 4 bases and J by 2 bases; unmatched bases: 3. Negative magnetic isolation gave CD8+ and CD4+ cells; FACS enriched CD8+ TEMRA.

The origin of this receptor is a human donor with multiple sclerosis. The sample was CD8+ T cells from PBMCs. This rearrangement joins TRBV13 to TRBJ1-3, with TRBD1 identical over 9 bases. The CDR3 loop is CASSSTGGTGNTIYF. The CDR3 nucleotides read TGTGCCAGCAGCTCGACAGGGGGGACTGGAAACACCATATATTTT.